This T cell receptor (beta chain) is drawn from a study of T cells in Graves' hyperthyroidism and ophthalmopathy. The germline V gene has CDR1 SGDLS and CDR2 YYNGEE. This CDR3 has 17 residues. Deletions cut 3 bases from V and 0 bases from J, with 13 bases between. TCR beta CDR3 regions were amplified from RNA transcripts. The study used the HTBI primer set for a first-round RT-PCR of the TCR CDR3. One entry per CDR3 protein results from TCRdb running MiXCR on the multiplex PCR reads. This sample has approximately 520,000 distinct CDR3 sequences, with about 24% found just once. This clonotype was seen more than once but under ten times. Exclusions: uncontrolled infection, other autoimmune disease, pregnancy, lactation. Diagnostic decisions used clinical symptoms, serum thyroxine and TRAb, thyroid ultrasound and orbital computed tomography.

The chain carries TRBV9 and TRBJ1-6; D is uncertain. Source material: blood. The clonotype originates from a woman in her 30s with Graves' ophthalmopathy. The CDR3 DNA sequence: TGTGCCAGCAGCGATACAAATCTGAGCTCCTATAATTCACCCCTCCACTTT. As protein: CASSDTNLSSYNSPLHF.